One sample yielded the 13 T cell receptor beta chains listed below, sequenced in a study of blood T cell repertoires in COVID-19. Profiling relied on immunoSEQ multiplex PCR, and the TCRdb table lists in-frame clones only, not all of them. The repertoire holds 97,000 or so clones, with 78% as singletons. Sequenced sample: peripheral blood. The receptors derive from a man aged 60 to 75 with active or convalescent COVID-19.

The chain's CDR3 is CASSLGGSSYNEQFF. The DNA for the CDR3 is TGTGCCAGCAGTTTGGGTGGGAGCTCCTACAATGAGCAGTTCTTC. The chain combines TRBV28 with TRBJ2-1; D is possibly TRBD2 (5 bases). The CDR3 runs 15 residues. From germline, CDR1 is MDHEN and CDR2 SYDVKM. V was cut by 3 bases and J by 0 bases, with 9 bases left in between.

The CDR3 nucleotides are TGTGCCAGCAGTTTCTCCCAGGGAGGTAACGGCTACACCTTC. Translated: CASSFSQGGNGYTF. The rearrangement uses TRBV28 and TRBJ1-2, with D possibly matching TRBD1 (5 bases). V was shortened by 3 bases and J by 8 bases, with 16 bases between the two germline ends. CDR1 and CDR2 from the germline V gene are MDHEN and SYDVKM. The CDR3 has 14 residues.

This chain's CDR3 is CASKLQGAENTEAFF. The CDR3 nucleotides read TGTGCCAGTAAGCTACAGGGGGCCGAGAACACTGAAGCTTTCTTT. The chain employs TRBV19 and TRBJ1-1; 9 nucleotides agree with TRBD1. J lost 1 base, V lost 7 bases, and 7 bases had no gene match. CDR3 size: 15 residues. Germline V CDR1 and CDR2: LNHDA, SQIVND (reference sequence).

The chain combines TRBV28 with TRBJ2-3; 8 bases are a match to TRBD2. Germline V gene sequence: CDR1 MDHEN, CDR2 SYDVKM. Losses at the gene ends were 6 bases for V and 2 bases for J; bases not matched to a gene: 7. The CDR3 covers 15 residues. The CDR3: CASSRSGGYTDTQYF. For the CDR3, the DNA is TGTGCCAGCAGCCGGAGCGGGGGTTACACAGATACGCAGTATTTT.

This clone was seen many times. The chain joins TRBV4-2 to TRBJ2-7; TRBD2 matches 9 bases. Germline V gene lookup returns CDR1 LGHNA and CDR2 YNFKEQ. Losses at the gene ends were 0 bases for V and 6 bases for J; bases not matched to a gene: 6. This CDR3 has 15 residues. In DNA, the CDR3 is TGTGCCAGCAGCCAAGAGGGGACTAGCAGATCCGAGCAGTACTTC. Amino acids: CASSQEGTSRSEQYF.

CDR3 protein: CASAWREGGNTIYF. DNA for the CDR3: TGTGCCAGCGCCTGGCGGGAGGGTGGAAACACCATATATTTT. The V call is TRBV2, the J call TRBJ1-3, with D unresolved. This CDR3 contains 14 residues. Germline CDR1 is SNHLY and CDR2 is FYNNEI. V was trimmed by 8 bases and J by 3 bases, leaving 14 bases between them. The whole variable domain, remainder taken from reference TRBV2 and TRBJ1-3, is EPEVTQTPSHQVTQMGQEVILRCVPISNHLYFYWYRQILGQKVEFLVSFYNNEISEKSEIFDDQFSVERPDGSNFTLKIRSTKLEDSAMYFCASAWREGGNTIYFGEGSWLTVV.

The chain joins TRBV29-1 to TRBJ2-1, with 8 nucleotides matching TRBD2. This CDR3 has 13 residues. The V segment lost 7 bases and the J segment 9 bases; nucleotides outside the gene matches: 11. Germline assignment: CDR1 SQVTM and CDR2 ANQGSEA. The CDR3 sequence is CSALSGRSGEQFF. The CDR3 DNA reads TGCAGCGCCCTCAGCGGGAGAAGTGGTGAGCAGTTCTTC.

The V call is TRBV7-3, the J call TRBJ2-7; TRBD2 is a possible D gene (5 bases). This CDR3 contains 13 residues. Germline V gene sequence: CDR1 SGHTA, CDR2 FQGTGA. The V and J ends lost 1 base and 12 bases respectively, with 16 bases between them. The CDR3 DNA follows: TGTGCCAGCAGCTTAAAGGCTAGCCATGGGTTGTACTTC. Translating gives CASSLKASHGLYF.

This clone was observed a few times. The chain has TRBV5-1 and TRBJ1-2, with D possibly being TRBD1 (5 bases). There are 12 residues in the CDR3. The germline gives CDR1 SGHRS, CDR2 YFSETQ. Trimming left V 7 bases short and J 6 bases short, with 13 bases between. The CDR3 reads CASHDSLDGYTF. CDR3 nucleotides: TGCGCCAGCCATGACAGCCTGGATGGCTACACCTTC.

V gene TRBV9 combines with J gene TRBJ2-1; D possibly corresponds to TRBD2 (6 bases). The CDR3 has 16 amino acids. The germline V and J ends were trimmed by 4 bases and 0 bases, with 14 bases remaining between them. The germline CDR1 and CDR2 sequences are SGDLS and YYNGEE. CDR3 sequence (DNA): TGTGCCAGCAGCCCCCGAGCGGGCCCCTCCTACAATGAGCAGTTCTTC. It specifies CASSPRAGPSYNEQFF.

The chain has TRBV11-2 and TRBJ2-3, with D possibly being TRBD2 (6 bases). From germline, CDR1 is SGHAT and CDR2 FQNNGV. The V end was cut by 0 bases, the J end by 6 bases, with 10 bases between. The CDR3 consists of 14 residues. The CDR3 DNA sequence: TGTGCCAGCAGCTTAGATACGGACTACGATACGCAGTATTTT. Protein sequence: CASSLDTDYDTQYF.

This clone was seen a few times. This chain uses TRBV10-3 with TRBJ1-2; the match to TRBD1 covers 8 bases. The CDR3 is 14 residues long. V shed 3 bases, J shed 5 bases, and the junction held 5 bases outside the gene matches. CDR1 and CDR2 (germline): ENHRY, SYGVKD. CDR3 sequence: CAISDDRGLYGYTF. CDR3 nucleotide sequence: TGTGCCATCAGTGATGACAGGGGACTGTATGGCTACACCTTC.

The CDR3 sequence: CASSETSGSSNEQYF. DNA of the CDR3: TGTGCCAGCAGTGAGACTAGCGGGAGTAGCAACGAGCAGTACTTC. The V and J genes are TRBV6-1 and TRBJ2-7, with 12 bases aligning to TRBD2. CDR3 length: 15 residues. Germline CDR1 is MNHNS and CDR2 is SASEGT. V lost 3 bases and J lost 5; bases outside the gene matches: 5.